The 13 T cell receptor beta chains reported below all come from one sample, sequenced in a study of blood T cell repertoires in COVID-19 (TCRdb year 2020). The library was generated by the immunoSEQ multiplex PCR assay. Here the immuneACCESS table is served through TCRdb, limited to in-frame sequences with V and J called. Missing clones are a known gap in these copies; in checked studies unresolved V genes cover under half, and the rest lacks a known reason. The sample yields around 95,000 clones; roughly 80% were counted once. 13% of the sample belongs to the ten largest clones. The material sequenced was peripheral blood. Receptor source: a man aged 45-60 years with active or convalescent COVID-19.

The V gene is TRBV4-2, the J gene TRBJ2-7, with 10 bases matching TRBD1. This CDR3 has 15 residues. Germline assignment: CDR1 LGHNA and CDR2 YNFKEQ. Trimming removed 5 bases from V and 2 bases from J; junction bases left unmatched: 6. CDR3 loop: CASSEPGQGTYEQYF. In DNA form, the CDR3 reads TGTGCCAGCAGCGAACCGGGACAGGGGACCTACGAGCAGTACTTC.

This clone showed up just once. The gene calls are TRBV28 and TRBJ1-2; D unclear. Germline CDR1 reads MDHEN; CDR2 reads SYDVKM. This CDR3 is built from 13 residues. Trimming took off 6 bases at V and 4 bases at J, with 12 bases between the two ends. The CDR3 DNA sequence: TGTGCCAGCAGATCCGGCGGCCCCTATGGCTACACCTTC. This gives the protein CASRSGGPYGYTF.

This chain joins TRBV5-1 and TRBJ2-7; 7 bases agree with TRBD2. V lost 0 bases, J lost 6 bases, and 9 bases stayed unmatched. CDR1 and CDR2 from the germline V gene are SGHRS and YFSETQ. The CDR3 is 15 amino acids. CDR3 coding DNA: TGCGCCAGCAGCTTGGTTCTGGGGGGGAGGTCCGAGCAGTACTTC. Translated, it gives CASSLVLGGRSEQYF.

The chain has TRBV7-9 and TRBJ2-7, with 9 bases that match TRBD2. The CDR3 runs 13 residues. The germline V gene has CDR1 SEHNR and CDR2 FQNEAQ (reference sequence). V lost 2 bases to trimming and J lost 6 bases; unmatched junction nucleotides: 2. As DNA, the CDR3 is TGTGCCAGCAGCTTATTAGCGGGAGCCGAGCAGTACTTC. Its translation is CASSLLAGAEQYF. The complete variable domain, with remaining parts taken from reference TRBV7-9 and TRBJ2-7, reads DTGVSQNPRHKITKRGQNVTFRCDPISEHNRLYWYRQTLGQGPEFLTYFQNEAQLEKSRLLSDRFSAERPKGSFSTLEIQRTEQGDSAMYLCASSLLAGAEQYFGPGTRLTVT.

The genes are TRBV24-1 and TRBJ1-2; TRBD1 aligns across 10 bases. Germline CDR1 reads KGHDR; CDR2 reads SFDVKD. The CDR3 contains 14 residues. After removal of 6 bases from V and 10 bases from J, the junction contained 10 bases not matched to a gene. The CDR3 DNA reads as TGTGCCACCAGTCTAACCGGGACAGGGGACACCTACACCTTC. Its translation is CATSLTGTGDTYTF.

The J gene is TRBJ2-1, the V gene TRBV19, with TRBD2 matching over 13 bases. Per the germline V gene, CDR1 is LNHDA and CDR2 is SQIVND (reference sequence). The CDR3 loop spans 9 amino acids. The CDR3 here is CGLAGGWFF. The CDR3, as DNA: TGTGGACTAGCGGGAGGATGGTTCTTC.

The J gene is TRBJ2-4, the V gene TRBV5-1; D possibly corresponds to TRBD1 (7 bases). Trimming removed 4 bases at V and 3 bases at J, with 14 bases between. This CDR3 comprises 15 residues. Per the germline V gene, CDR1 is SGHRS and CDR2 is YFSETQ. The CDR3 DNA sequence: TGCGCCAGCAGCCAATGGGGGGACAGCAAAAACATTCAGTACTTC. It yields the protein CASSQWGDSKNIQYF.

This clone was picked up a small number of times. This chain connects TRBV7-9 to TRBJ2-7, with TRBD2 identical over 9 bases. The germline V gene has CDR1 SEHNR and CDR2 FQNEAQ (reference sequence). V lost 5 bases, J lost 1 base, and 9 bases stayed unmatched. CDR3 length equals 16 residues. The CDR3 bases are TGTGCCAGCAGCCAACCTGGACTAGCGAGATCCTACGAGCAGTACTTC. Encoded protein: CASSQPGLARSYEQYF. Using reference TRBV7-9 and TRBJ2-7 for the parts outside the CDR3, the full variable domain is DTGVSQNPRHKITKRGQNVTFRCDPISEHNRLYWYRQTLGQGPEFLTYFQNEAQLEKSRLLSDRFSAERPKGSFSTLEIQRTEQGDSAMYLCASSQPGLARSYEQYFGPGTRLTVT.

The CDR3 coding sequence is TGTGCCAGCAGCAGCAACCCGACAGGGGTAGACGATGAGCAGTTCTTC. Its protein product is CASSSNPTGVDDEQFF. The rearrangement links TRBV5-4 to TRBJ2-1; 8 bases map to TRBD1. CDR3 size: 16 residues. V shed 4 bases and J 8 bases; nucleotides not matched to a gene: 14. Germline values: CDR1 SGHNT, CDR2 YYREEE (reference sequence).

This rearrangement joins TRBV2 to TRBJ2-7; TRBD1 might be the D (5 bases). CDR1 is SNHLY and CDR2 is FYNNEI in the germline V gene. This CDR3 is 12 amino acids long. V was shortened by 4 bases and J by 3 bases, with 7 bases between the two germline ends. CDR3 region: CASSAQGYEQYF. The CDR3, as DNA: TGTGCCAGCAGTGCGCAGGGCTACGAGCAGTACTTC.

The rearrangement links TRBV6-5 to TRBJ1-4; possible D gene TRBD1, 6 bases. This CDR3 contains 13 residues. Trimming removed 0 bases at V and 12 bases at J, with 11 bases between. The V gene's germline CDR1 is MNHEY and CDR2 SVGAGI. CDR3: CASSYSPWGQLFF. The DNA of the CDR3 is TGTGCCAGCAGTTACTCCCCATGGGGGCAACTGTTTTTT.

The genes are TRBV27 and TRBJ2-3; the match to TRBD1 covers 9 bases. Germline CDR1 MNHEY, CDR2 SMNVEV (reference sequence). This CDR3 region has 16 residues. The V and J ends lost 8 bases and 2 bases, in that order; junction bases with no gene match: 11. The chain's CDR3 is CASSSYRGQYTDTQYF. The CDR3 nucleotides are TGTGCCAGCTCGTCATACAGGGGGCAATACACAGATACGCAGTATTTT.

This clone appeared a single time. This chain connects TRBV7-2 to TRBJ2-3, with 7 bases lining up with TRBD1. CDR3 length: 15 residues. V was clipped by 4 bases and J by 4 bases; unmatched bases: 8. Germline loops: CDR1 SGHTA, CDR2 FQGNSA. For the CDR3, the DNA is TGTGCCAGCAGCTCGCGACAGGGTGGGGCAGATACGCAGTATTTT. Amino acids: CASSSRQGGADTQYF. Using reference TRBV7-2 and TRBJ2-3 for the parts outside the CDR3, the full variable domain is GAGVSQSPSNKVTEKGKDVELRCDPISGHTALYWYRQSLGQGLEFLIYFQGNSAPDKSGLPSDRFSAERTGGSVSTLTIQRTQQEDSAVYLCASSSRQGGADTQYFGPGTRLTVL.